The clone carrying this T cell receptor beta chain was observed a single time. The entry originates in a study of shared clonotypes between healthy human individuals. CD45RO-negative CD8 cells positively selected for CCR7 made up the naive population, which excluded terminally differentiated effector memory CD45RA+ cells. Clones were sequenced by immunoSEQ multiplex PCR, and TCRdb holds only the in-frame ones, with some missing. The sample carries about 2.1 million clones, roughly 93% recorded once. The V gene's germline CDR1 is SGHNT and CDR2 YENEEA. CDR3 size: 16 residues. Losses at the gene ends were 5 bases for V and 0 bases for J; bases not matched to a gene: 4.

The rearrangement uses TRBV11-3 and TRBJ2-1; 10 bases are shared with TRBD2. Material: naive CD8+ T cells from PBMCs. This receptor was taken from a man between 18 and 35 years old in good health. Some clones in this sample may be carry-over from other donors' samples. This CDR3 reads CASSPRTSGSYNEQFF. CDR3 coding DNA: TGTGCCAGCAGCCCCCGGACTAGCGGCTCCTACAATGAGCAGTTCTTC.